These 10 T cell receptor beta chains originate from one sample sequenced in a study of blood T cell repertoires in COVID-19. The repertoire was sequenced with immunoSEQ multiplex PCR; TCRdb's copy has only in-frame clones and lacks some. The repertoire consists of approximately 37,000 clones, with about 90% occurring once and the leading ten covering 5.5%. The sequenced material came from peripheral blood. All receptors come from a woman of 80 years or more with acute or convalescent COVID-19.

The chain recombines TRBV5-1 with TRBJ1-1; tentatively, D is TRBD1 (6 bases). Germline CDR1 and CDR2: SGHRS and YFSETQ. This CDR3 has 14 amino acids. V gave up 4 bases and J gave up 5 bases, with 15 bases separating them. This CDR3 reads CASSPRTALTEAFF. The CDR3 DNA is TGCGCCAGCAGCCCTCGGACAGCCTTAACTGAAGCTTTCTTT.

This clone was counted once. V usage is TRBV5-1 and J usage is TRBJ1-1; D ambiguous. V dropped 0 bases and J dropped 4 bases, with 13 bases sitting between them. CDR3 size: 15 residues. From germline, CDR1 is SGHRS and CDR2 YFSETQ. The CDR3 DNA is TGCGCCAGCAGCTTGGTAGAGTCTCTATCCACTGAAGCTTTCTTT. The encoded protein is CASSLVESLSTEAFF.

The chain links TRBV6-5 to TRBJ2-5; possible D gene TRBD2, 5 bases. The V and J ends lost 6 bases and 4 bases respectively, with 18 bases between them. The CDR3 is 15 amino acids. CDR1 and CDR2 (germline): MNHEY, SVGAGI. CDR3 nucleotides: TGTGCCAGCAGCCGCACCGCAGCGGAGGTAGAGACCCAGTACTTC. This codes for CASSRTAAEVETQYF.

J is TRBJ2-2 and V is TRBV4-3, with TRBD2 identical over 10 bases. The V gene's germline CDR1 is LGHNA and CDR2 YSLEER. CDR3 size: 19 residues. The J segment lost 4 bases and the V segment lost 0 bases, leaving 11 bases of the junction unmatched. The CDR3 DNA sequence: TGCGCCAGCAGCCAAGATTTCCTAGCGGGGGCTCAGAGCACCGGGGAGCTGTTTTTT. This translates into CASSQDFLAGAQSTGELFF.

This chain links TRBV7-2 with TRBJ2-7; 12 positions agree with TRBD1. This CDR3 contains 13 residues. J gave up 11 bases and V 6 bases, and 8 bases lay outside the gene matches. Looked up from germline, CDR1 is SGHTA and CDR2 is FQGNSA. The CDR3 DNA reads TGTGCCAGCAGACCCGGGACAGGGGGCAGGGAGTACTTC. Translated, it gives CASRPGTGGREYF.

The chain couples TRBV6-1 to TRBJ2-7; 7 nucleotides align to TRBD1. The CDR3 covers 15 residues. CDR1 MNHNS and CDR2 SASEGT come from the germline V gene. The V gene end was trimmed by 2 bases and the J gene end by 4 bases; junction bases not matched to a gene: 8. DNA of the CDR3: TGTGCCAGCAGTGAAAACGGACAGGACAGTTACGAGCAGTACTTC. Residues: CASSENGQDSYEQYF.

The rearrangement uses TRBV30 and TRBJ2-2; a weak D match, TRBD1 (6 bases). V was pared by 8 bases and J by 5 bases, with 12 bases between. This CDR3 is built from 12 residues. CDR1 GTSNPN and CDR2 SVGIG come from the germline V gene (reference sequence). CDR3 bases: TGTGCCAGAACAGGGTTTACCGGGGAGCTGTTTTTT. As protein: CARTGFTGELFF.

The chain is built from TRBV5-6 and TRBJ2-5, with 10 bases matching TRBD2. V dropped 6 bases and J dropped 6; count of bases not matched to a gene: 11. This CDR3 has 15 amino acids. Germline V CDR1 and CDR2: SGHDT, YYEEEE. This CDR3 is CASNPASGGAKTQYF. As DNA, the CDR3 is TGTGCCAGCAACCCGGCAAGCGGGGGGGCGAAGACCCAGTACTTC. Full variable domain (outside the CDR3, taken from reference TRBV5-6 and TRBJ2-5): DAGVTQSPTHLIKTRGQQVTLRCSPKSGHDTVSWYQQALGQGPQFIFQYYEEEERQRGNFPDRFSGHQFPNYSSELNVNALLLGDSALYLCASNPASGGAKTQYFGPGTRLLVL.

V usage is TRBV5-8 and J usage is TRBJ1-2; no clear D gene. V shed 0 bases and J shed 10 bases, with 10 bases lying between them. Per germline, CDR1 SGHTS and CDR2 YDEGEE. The CDR3 covers 12 residues. CDR3 DNA: TGTGCCAGCAGCTTGGGGAGTAAAGACTACACCTTC. This sequence encodes CASSLGSKDYTF.

The rearrangement joins TRBV3-1 (or the pseudogene TRBV3-2) to TRBJ2-5, with 13 nucleotides matching TRBD2. In germline, CDR1 is LGHDT, CDR2 YNNKEL (reference sequence). There are 18 residues in the CDR3. V shed 3 bases, J shed 5 bases, and the junction held 12 bases outside the gene matches. As DNA, the CDR3 is TGTGCCAGCAGCCAGCCTTCCGGGACTAGCGGGGCGAGGGAGACCCAGTACTTC. Translated: CASSQPSGTSGARETQYF.